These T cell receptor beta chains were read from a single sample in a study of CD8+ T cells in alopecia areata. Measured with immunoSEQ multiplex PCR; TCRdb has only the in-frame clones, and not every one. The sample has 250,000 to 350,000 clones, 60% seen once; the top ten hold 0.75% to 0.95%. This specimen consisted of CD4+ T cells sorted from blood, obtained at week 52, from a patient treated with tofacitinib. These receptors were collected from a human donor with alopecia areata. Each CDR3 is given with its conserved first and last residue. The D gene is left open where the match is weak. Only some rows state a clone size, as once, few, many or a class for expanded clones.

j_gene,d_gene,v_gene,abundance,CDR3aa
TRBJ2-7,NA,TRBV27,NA,CASSLGNAKGRPYEQYF
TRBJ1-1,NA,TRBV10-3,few,CAISESTGSQAFF
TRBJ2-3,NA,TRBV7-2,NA,CASSLRGVADTQYF
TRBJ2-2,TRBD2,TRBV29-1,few,CSGARASGWPGELFF
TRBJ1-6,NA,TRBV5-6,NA,CASSLATTYSPLHF
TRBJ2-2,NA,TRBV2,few,CASSSVISNTGELFF
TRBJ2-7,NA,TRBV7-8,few,CASSSTGTRLGEQYF
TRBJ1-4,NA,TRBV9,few,CASSVGGREKLFF
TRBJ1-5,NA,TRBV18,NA,CASSPQGRPYQPQHF
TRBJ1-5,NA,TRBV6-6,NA,CASTHPGHLNQPQHF
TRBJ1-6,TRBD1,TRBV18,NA,CASSASGGENSPLHF
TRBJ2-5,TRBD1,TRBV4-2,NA,CASSRYRGQETQYF
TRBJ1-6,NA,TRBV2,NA,CASREELGNSPLHF
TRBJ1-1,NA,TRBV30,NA,CAWSVPGRTEAFF
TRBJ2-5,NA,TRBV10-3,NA,CAISDDQTTQYF
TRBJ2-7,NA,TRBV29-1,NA,CSVGVGRDEQYF
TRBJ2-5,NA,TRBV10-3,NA,CAISSGPRETQYF
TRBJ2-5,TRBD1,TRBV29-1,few,CSVEGGGGFAQYF
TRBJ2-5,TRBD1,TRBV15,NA,CATAGTGVETQYF
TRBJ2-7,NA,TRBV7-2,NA,CASSLAEPTGEQYF
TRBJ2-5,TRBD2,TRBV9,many,CASSDGTSGGASETQYF
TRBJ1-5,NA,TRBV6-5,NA,CASSYGGPGNQPQHF
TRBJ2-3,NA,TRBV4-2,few,CASSQGLVATADTQYF
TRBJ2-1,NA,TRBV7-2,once,CASSLETDGEQFF
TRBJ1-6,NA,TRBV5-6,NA,CASSLTGISSPLHF
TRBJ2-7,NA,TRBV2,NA,CATRGQIYEQYF
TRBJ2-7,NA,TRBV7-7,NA,CASSPAPRGEQYF
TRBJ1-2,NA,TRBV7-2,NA,CASSSPGRSDGYTF
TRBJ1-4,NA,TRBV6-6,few,CASHEAGGNEKLFF
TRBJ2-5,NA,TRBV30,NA,CAWSVSRQETQYF
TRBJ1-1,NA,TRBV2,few,CASTQIGFNTEAFF
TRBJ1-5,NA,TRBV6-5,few,CAWGVGCPRSQHF
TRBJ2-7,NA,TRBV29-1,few,CSVIGGLQREQYF
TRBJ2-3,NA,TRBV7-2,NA,CASSRGRGTDTQYF
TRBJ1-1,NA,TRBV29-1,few,CSGKGGPSYEAFF
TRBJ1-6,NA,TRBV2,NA,CASGAMRSPLHF
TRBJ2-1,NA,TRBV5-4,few,CASSLNYNEQFF
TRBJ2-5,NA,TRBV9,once,CASSVARGQETQYF
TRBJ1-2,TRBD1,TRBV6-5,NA,CASSLRGQVYTF
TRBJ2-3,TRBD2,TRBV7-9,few,CASTIRRLAGGSTDTQYF
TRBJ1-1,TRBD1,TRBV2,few,CASGTAVNTEAFF
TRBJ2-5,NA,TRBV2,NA,CASSGEREVPQETQYF
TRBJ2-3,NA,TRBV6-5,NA,CASSPGRALLDTQYF
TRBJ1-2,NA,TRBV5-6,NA,CASRLLLNNYGYTF
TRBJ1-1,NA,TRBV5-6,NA,CASSFLGTSTEAFF
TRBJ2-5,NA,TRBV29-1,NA,CSAEGEETQYF
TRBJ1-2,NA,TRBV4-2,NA,CASSQDAQGNYGYTF
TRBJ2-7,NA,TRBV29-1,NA,CSAAGTADYEQYF